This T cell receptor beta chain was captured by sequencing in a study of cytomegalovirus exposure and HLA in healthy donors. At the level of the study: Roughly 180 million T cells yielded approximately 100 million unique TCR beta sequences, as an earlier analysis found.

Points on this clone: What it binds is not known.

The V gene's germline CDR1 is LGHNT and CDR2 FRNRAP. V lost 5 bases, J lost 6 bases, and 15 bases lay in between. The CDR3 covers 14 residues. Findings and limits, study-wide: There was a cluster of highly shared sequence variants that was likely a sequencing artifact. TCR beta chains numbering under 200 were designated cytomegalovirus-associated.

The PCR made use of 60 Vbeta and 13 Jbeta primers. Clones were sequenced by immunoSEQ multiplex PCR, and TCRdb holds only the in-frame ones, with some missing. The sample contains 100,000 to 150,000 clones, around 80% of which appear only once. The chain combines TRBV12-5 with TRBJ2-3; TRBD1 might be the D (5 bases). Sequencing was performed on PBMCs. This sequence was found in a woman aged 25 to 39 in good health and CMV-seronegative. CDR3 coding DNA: TGTGCTAGTGGTCCCCCTGGGGCCAGCGATACGCAGTATTTT. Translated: CASGPPGASDTQYF.